Below are 5 T cell receptor beta chains sequenced from a single sample in a study of T cells in Graves' hyperthyroidism and ophthalmopathy. Amplified TCR beta CDR3 regions derived from RNA transcripts. HTBI primers were used for first-round RT-PCR of the TCR CDR3. TCRdb re-derived calls from the multiplex PCR reads in MiXCR, one entry per CDR3 protein. The sample yields about 270,000 distinct CDR3 sequences, roughly 22% seen once. Sequencing was carried out using blood. The receptors stem from a young man with Graves' ophthalmopathy.

This clonotype was seen at least ten times. The chain combines TRBV7-9 with TRBJ2-5, with no clear D. Trimming removed 6 bases at V and 4 bases at J, with 6 bases between. CDR3 length: 11 residues. Germline-derived CDR1 and CDR2 are SEHNR and FQNEAQ (reference sequence). The CDR3 bases are TGTGCCAGCAGTTTGTCAGAGACCCAGTACTTC. Residues: CASSLSETQYF.

This clonotype was seen a few times. This chain connects TRBV5-1 to TRBJ1-1, with 9 bases that match TRBD1. Germline V gene sequence: CDR1 SGHRS, CDR2 YFSETQ. CDR3 length: 16 residues. Trimming cost V 4 bases and J 5 bases; bases outside gene matches: 12. CDR3 protein: CASSPNPGTGYTEAFF. DNA for the CDR3: TGCGCCAGCAGCCCTAACCCCGGGACAGGGTATACTGAAGCTTTCTTT. Combining the CDR3 with reference TRBV5-1 and TRBJ1-1 gives the whole variable domain KAGVTQTPRYLIKTRGQQVTLSCSPISGHRSVSWYQQTPGQGLQFLFEYFSETQRNKGNFPGRFSGRQFSNSRSEMNVSTLELGDSALYLCASSPNPGTGYTEAFFGQGTRLTVV.

V usage is TRBV10-3 and J usage is TRBJ1-1, with 12 bases aligning to TRBD1. The CDR3 consists of 15 residues. Germline V lookup: CDR1 ENHRY, CDR2 SYGVKD. V lost 2 bases and J lost 6; bases outside the gene matches: 4. CDR3 sequence reads: CAISEKGQGASEAFF. CDR3 DNA: TGTGCCATCAGTGAGAAGGGACAGGGGGCTTCTGAAGCTTTCTTT.

This clonotype was counted many times. The chain links TRBV28 to TRBJ2-1; TRBD2 agrees at 8 bases. The CDR3 is 17 amino acids. V was clipped by 2 bases and J by 7 bases; unmatched bases: 13. Germline CDR1 MDHEN, CDR2 SYDVKM. In nucleotides, the CDR3 is TGTGCCAGCAGTTTAGGCGGGGGACTAGAAATTCAAAATGAGCAGTTCTTC. Its protein is CASSLGGGLEIQNEQFF.

There are a few counts of this clonotype. The chain couples TRBV11-3 to TRBJ2-2; 7 bases map to TRBD1. The ends lost 4 bases at V and 4 bases at J; junction bases unmatched: 9. The CDR3 totals 16 residues. Germline CDR1 is SGHNT and CDR2 is YENEEA. CDR3 region: CASSWDSSGGTGELFF. The CDR3 DNA is TGTGCCAGCAGCTGGGACAGCTCCGGAGGCACCGGGGAGCTGTTTTTT. The complete variable domain, with remaining parts taken from reference TRBV11-3 and TRBJ2-2, reads EAGVVQSPRYKIIEKKQPVAFWCNPISGHNTLYWYLQNLGQGPELLIRYENEEAVDDSQLPKDRFSAERLKGVDSTLKIQPAELGDSAVYLCASSWDSSGGTGELFFGEGSRLTVL.